This entry concerns a single TCR beta chain. Its antigen is as yet unknown. Positive CCR7 selection of CD45RO-negative cells yielded the naive CD8 cells, and terminally differentiated effector memory CD45RA+ cells were excluded. The data originate from a study of shared clonotypes between healthy human individuals. As for the study in general: A donor's plate count was three for CD4 naive and three for CD4 memory; CD8 naive had two and CD8 memory one. Regarding the study as a whole: Clonotype sharing across donors was expected to vary with sequencing depth. What naive subsets generally showed was a larger estimated richness than memory subsets showed.

The CDR3 is made up of 14 amino acids. Germline V gives CDR1 SEHNR, CDR2 FQNEAQ (reference sequence). V lost 4 bases, J lost 6 bases, and 12 bases lay in between. Assay: immunoSEQ multiplex PCR; the TCRdb copy retains only in-frame clones and omits some. The profile shows under 700,000 clones, approximately 95% of them singletons. Sequencing was performed on naive CD8+ T cells sorted from blood. This receptor was identified in a woman under 40 in good health. The chain recombines TRBV7-9 with TRBJ1-4; a weak D match, TRBD1 (5 bases). The DNA of the CDR3 is TGTGCCAGCAGCTCCCCTTTAGGGGATGAAAAACTGTTTTTT. Translation: CASSSPLGDEKLFF.